The 24 T cell receptor beta chains in this list originate from one sample, sequenced in a study of T-cell memory formation after mild COVID-19 (dated by TCRdb to about 2021). The library was generated by 5' RACE. TCRdb shows the sequencer as Illumina NovaSeq 6000. TCRdb passed the public sequencing reads through fastp at Q25 and MiXCR, retaining productive beta sequences. Entries are consolidated by CDR3 protein sequence, retaining the most common genes and DNA. The table for this sample lists about 560,000 distinct CDR3 sequences; roughly 17% of them were counted only once. Together, the top ten hold around 7.8% of the sample. What was sequenced was PBMCs or a T cell subset sorted from them (not recorded which). The receptors were gathered from an adult woman who had mild COVID-19 (a few samples of this study predate the infection). The sample titles of this study are shuffled in the database, so cell type and time point are left out; the donor was told from shared clones.

This rearrangement joins TRBV20-1 to TRBJ2-6; D gene ambiguous. V gave up 1 base and J gave up 0 bases, with 10 bases separating them. The CDR3 covers 16 residues. Germline CDR1 DFQATT, CDR2 SNEGSKA (reference sequence). CDR3 sequence reads: CSARAPGLSGANVLTF. CDR3 nucleotides: TGCAGTGCTAGAGCTCCAGGCCTCTCTGGGGCCAACGTCCTGACTTTC.

The chain employs TRBV15 and TRBJ1-2; D gene ambiguous. The CDR3 consists of 14 residues. The germline CDR1 and CDR2 sequences are LNHNV and YYDKDF (reference sequence). Trimming stripped 0 bases from V and 3 bases from J, with 8 bases between. This chain's CDR3 is CATSRDEEYYGYTF. CDR3 bases: TGTGCCACCAGCAGAGATGAAGAGTACTATGGCTACACCTTC. Combining the CDR3 with reference TRBV15 and TRBJ1-2 gives the whole variable domain DAMVIQNPRYQVTQFGKPVTLSCSQTLNHNVMYWYQQKSSQAPKLLFHYYDKDFNNEADTPDNFQSRRPNTSFCFLDIRSPGLGDTAMYLCATSRDEEYYGYTFGSGTRLTVV.

This clonotype turned up a few times. The chain carries TRBV27 and TRBJ2-3; tentative D call: TRBD1 (5 bases). Germline loops: CDR1 MNHEY, CDR2 SMNVEV (reference sequence). This CDR3 has 13 amino acids. Trimming shortened V by 3 bases and J by 5 bases, and 9 bases separated the two germline ends. CDR3 protein: CASSFRGIDTQYF. CDR3 nucleotide sequence: TGTGCCAGCAGTTTTAGGGGAATAGATACGCAGTATTTT.

The gene calls are TRBV7-9 and TRBJ2-1; D uncertain. The CDR3 loop spans 12 amino acids. V was cut by 7 bases and J by 10 bases, with 14 bases left in between. Germline V gene lookup returns CDR1 SEHNR and CDR2 FQNEAQ (reference sequence). The CDR3 protein is CASTPLGREQFF. CDR3 bases: TGTGCCAGCACCCCCTTAGGAAGGGAGCAGTTCTTC.

This clonotype was recorded at least ten times. V and J are TRBV29-1 and TRBJ2-7; D remains ambiguous. Germline V gives CDR1 SQVTM, CDR2 ANQGSEA. V gave up 3 bases and J gave up 3 bases, with 9 bases separating them. This CDR3 is built from 12 residues. The CDR3 nucleotides are TGCAGCGTTGAGGACCTCAGCTACGAGCAGTACTTC. Protein: CSVEDLSYEQYF.

This clonotype was recorded a few times. The rearrangement links TRBV24-1 to TRBJ2-1, with 14 bases aligning to TRBD2. The CDR3 has 20 amino acids. V gave up 2 bases and J gave up 1 base; unmatched junction bases: 9. Germline V gene sequence: CDR1 KGHDR, CDR2 SFDVKD. The CDR3 sequence is CATSDSVGTSGSGSYNEQFF. CDR3 DNA: TGTGCCACCAGTGATTCCGTGGGGACTAGCGGGAGTGGATCCTACAATGAGCAGTTCTTC.

This clonotype was counted only a few times. The gene calls are TRBV7-8 and TRBJ1-1, with D possibly matching TRBD1 (6 bases). There are 16 residues in the CDR3. V lost 5 bases and J 8 bases, leaving 24 bases between the germline ends. Germline CDR1 reads SGHVS; CDR2 reads FQNEAQ. In DNA form, the CDR3 reads TGTGCCAGCAGCAATCGACGGGACGACAGGCGCCTAGAAGCTTTCTTT. It is translated as CASSNRRDDRRLEAFF.

This clonotype was seen a handful of times. The chain employs TRBV20-1 and TRBJ2-7; 12 bases agree with TRBD2. The CDR3 covers 13 residues. Germline CDR1 DFQATT, CDR2 SNEGSKA (reference sequence). CDR3 sequence (DNA): TGCAGCGTTCTAGCGGGAGGGCCAAACGAGCAGTACTTC. It yields the protein CSVLAGGPNEQYF.

The chain has TRBV7-3 and TRBJ2-1; 7 bases match TRBD1. The V gene end was trimmed by 0 bases and the J gene end by 4 bases; junction bases not matched to a gene: 6. This CDR3 region has 16 residues. Germline CDR1 and CDR2: SGHTA and FQGTGA. CDR3 amino acids: CASSLTGQGVYNEQFF. The CDR3 region has the DNA TGTGCCAGCAGCTTAACGGGGCAGGGGGTTTACAATGAGCAGTTCTTC.

V gene TRBV10-3 combines with J gene TRBJ2-1, with 9 nucleotides matching TRBD2. The CDR3 has 15 residues. J gave up 6 bases and V 4 bases, and 7 bases lay outside the gene matches. CDR1 and CDR2 from the germline V gene are ENHRY and SYGVKD. The CDR3 protein is CAISAGTSTINEQFF. CDR3 nucleotide sequence: TGTGCCATCAGTGCGGGGACTAGCACAATCAATGAGCAGTTCTTC.

In its sample, this clonotype was seen a few times. The chain carries TRBV20-1 and TRBJ2-2; the match to TRBD2 covers 11 bases. V shed 2 bases, J shed 3 bases, and the junction held 5 bases outside the gene matches. The CDR3 consists of 16 residues. CDR1 DFQATT and CDR2 SNEGSKA come from the germline V gene (reference sequence). The CDR3: CSARQPGLADTGELFF. CDR3 nucleotides: TGCAGTGCTAGACAACCGGGACTAGCGGACACCGGGGAGCTGTTTTTT.

The V and J genes are TRBV12-3 or TRBV12-4 and TRBJ2-1; TRBD2 matches at 10 bases. With 5 bases clipped from V and 7 bases from J, the junction kept 2 bases outside the gene matches. The CDR3 is 13 residues long. DNA for the CDR3: TGTGCCAGCAGTAATAGCGGGGGGAATGAGCAGTTCTTC. It translates to CASSNSGGNEQFF.

This clonotype turned up a few times. The chain has TRBV7-6 and TRBJ2-7; 11 bases align to TRBD2. Germline V gene sequence: CDR1 SGHVS, CDR2 FNYEAQ. The V segment lost 6 bases and the J segment 4 bases; nucleotides outside the gene matches: 11. The CDR3 covers 16 residues. The CDR3 nucleotides are TGTGCCAGCAGTTCCGGACTAGCGGGCTCTAAGTACGAGCAGTACTTC. This encodes CASSSGLAGSKYEQYF.

This chain links TRBV18 with TRBJ1-5, with TRBD1 as a possible D gene (5 bases). Trimming removed 3 bases at V and 3 bases at J, with 12 bases between. Germline CDR1 is KGHSH and CDR2 is LQKENI. The CDR3 is 15 amino acids. The CDR3 reads CASSPLEGNNQPQHF. DNA for the CDR3: TGTGCCAGCTCACCCCTCGAGGGGAACAATCAGCCCCAGCATTTT.

This chain connects TRBV5-1 to TRBJ2-1; D possibly corresponds to TRBD2 (5 bases). This CDR3 is built from 14 residues. Germline-derived CDR1 and CDR2 are SGHRS and YFSETQ. Trimming pared 0 bases from V and 5 bases from J, leaving 9 bases between. The CDR3 DNA is TGCGCCAGCAGCTTGGTAGCTAGCAACAATGAGCAGTTCTTC. This sequence encodes CASSLVASNNEQFF.

This chain connects TRBV12-3 or TRBV12-4 to TRBJ1-1; no clear D gene. Trimming stripped 1 base from V and 11 bases from J, with 11 bases between. The CDR3 covers 12 residues. CDR3 DNA: TGTGCCAGCAGTTTAGACAGACTCTCGGCTTTCTTT. Its protein is CASSLDRLSAFF.

This clonotype was seen many times. The chain has TRBV7-9 and TRBJ2-7; perhaps TRBD2 as D (6 bases). CDR1 is SEHNR, CDR2 FQNEAQ, per germline (reference sequence). The CDR3 has 14 residues. The V end was cut by 5 bases, the J end by 2 bases, with 13 bases between. CDR3 nucleotide sequence: TGTGCCAGCAGCCCGGGACTGCCAACCTACGAGCAGTACTTC. This codes for CASSPGLPTYEQYF.

The chain uses TRBV12-3 or TRBV12-4 and TRBJ1-2; D is possibly TRBD1 (5 bases). V lost 6 bases to trimming and J lost 5 bases, with 13 bases between them. This CDR3 has 13 amino acids. For the CDR3, the DNA is TGTGCCAGCAGCTTGGACGGGACTTATGGCTACACCTTC. Protein sequence: CASSLDGTYGYTF.

This clonotype was observed a handful of times. This chain connects TRBV5-6 to TRBJ2-3; D not certain. The CDR3 spans 16 residues. The germline V gene encodes CDR1 SGHDT and CDR2 YYEEEE. The V gene lost 2 bases and the J gene lost 0 bases, with 13 bases spanning the gap. CDR3 amino acids: CASSFPTSSSTDTQYF. The CDR3 nucleotides read TGTGCCAGCAGCTTCCCGACATCTTCTAGCACAGATACGCAGTATTTT.

This clonotype was counted at least ten times. The chain links TRBV12-3 or TRBV12-4 to TRBJ2-1; D is possibly TRBD2 (7 bases). Trimming left V 2 bases short and J 6 bases short, with 14 bases between. This CDR3 region has 15 residues. The CDR3 region is CASSLYGGPINEQFF. CDR3 DNA: TGTGCCAGCAGTTTATACGGGGGGCCCATCAATGAGCAGTTCTTC.

The chain employs TRBV2 and TRBJ2-7; 10 bases agree with TRBD1. The CDR3 is 14 amino acids. V lost 6 bases, J lost 2 bases, and 4 bases stayed unmatched. Germline CDR1 SNHLY, CDR2 FYNNEI. The CDR3 here is CASSGTGDPYEQYF. As DNA, the CDR3 is TGTGCCAGCAGCGGGACAGGGGACCCCTACGAGCAGTACTTC.

This clonotype was counted a single time. The gene calls are TRBV2 and TRBJ2-2, with D unclear. V shed 3 bases and J shed 8 bases, with 10 bases lying between them. The germline gives CDR1 SNHLY, CDR2 FYNNEI. The CDR3 length is 13 residues. The CDR3 nucleotides read TGTGCCAGCAGTGAGTCCTTACCTGGGGAGCTGTTTTTT. Its protein is CASSESLPGELFF.

The chain combines TRBV29-1 with TRBJ1-1; weak D call: TRBD1 (5 bases). CDR3 size: 15 residues. V lost 7 bases, J lost 0 bases, and 18 bases lay in between. Looked up from germline, CDR1 is SQVTM and CDR2 is ANQGSEA. CDR3 loop: CSGGTQPWMNTEAFF. The DNA of the CDR3 is TGCAGCGGGGGGACTCAACCGTGGATGAACACTGAAGCTTTCTTT.

This clonotype has only a few counts. The chain joins TRBV11-2 to TRBJ2-3; no clear D gene. Germline V lookup: CDR1 SGHAT, CDR2 FQNNGV. The CDR3 spans 17 residues. V was trimmed by 1 base and J by 0 bases, leaving 14 bases between them. The CDR3 reads CASSLAGGQSSTDTQYF. CDR3 nucleotide sequence: TGTGCCAGCAGCTTAGCTGGCGGCCAATCTAGCACAGATACGCAGTATTTT.